Presented here are 25 T cell receptor beta chains from one specimen sequenced in a study of EBV T-cell therapy then PD-1 blockade in nasopharyngeal carcinoma. Their antigens are not known. The treatment denotes: AdE1-LMPpoly-expanded autologous EBV-specific T-cell therapy followed by anti-PD-1 nivolumab. Method: immunoSEQ multiplex PCR; TCRdb's copy keeps in-frame clones and lacks some. The table records around 22,000 clones, 70% to 85% of them present only once. Sequenced material: CD8+ T cells from blood, taken at day -245 from a patient whose treatment included autologous EBV-specific T cells and nivolumab. The receptor source for this set is a man between 40 and 49 years old with nasopharyngeal carcinoma.

This rearrangement joins TRBV6-1 to TRBJ2-3; TRBD1 matches 9 bases. The CDR3 runs 16 residues. CDR1 is MNHNS and CDR2 is SASEGT in the germline V gene. V gave up 2 bases and J gave up 3 bases; unmatched junction bases: 6. DNA for the CDR3: TGTGCCAGCAGTGAAATATTTGGACAGGGGACAGATACGCAGTATTTT. Translated, it gives CASSEIFGQGTDTQYF.

As to this clone: Other DNA sequences from this sample encode an identical CDR3 as well. This chain uses TRBV6-5 with TRBJ1-6; unclear D gene. The CDR3 covers 13 residues. Germline V lookup: CDR1 MNHEY, CDR2 SVGAGI. Trimming took 2 bases from V and 6 from J, leaving 5 bases between them. In nucleotides, the CDR3 is TGTGCCAGCAGTTACAGCGTTAATTCACCCCTCCACTTT. It translates to CASSYSVNSPLHF.

The genes are TRBV5-1 and TRBJ2-7, with 7 bases matching TRBD1. Germline V CDR1 and CDR2: SGHRS, YFSETQ. CDR3 length equals 15 residues. V was pared by 0 bases and J by 1 base, with 4 bases of the junction left unmatched. The CDR3 DNA reads TGCGCCAGCAGCTTGGCGGGACAGTCTTCCTACGAGCAGTACTTC. Translating gives CASSLAGQSSYEQYF.

This clone has a single count. The rearrangement links TRBV6-4 to TRBJ2-1; 7 nucleotides line up with TRBD2. V shed 4 bases and J 3 bases; nucleotides not matched to a gene: 0. CDR1 is MRHNA, CDR2 SNTAGT, per germline. This CDR3 spans 13 amino acids. The CDR3 DNA follows: TGTGCCAGCAGTGGGACTAGCTACAATGAGCAGTTCTTC. Protein: CASSGTSYNEQFF.

This clone appeared once. This chain connects TRBV15 to TRBJ1-3, with 7 bases matching TRBD1. Trimming at V came to 5 bases and at J to 8 bases, leaving 21 bases not matched to a gene. The germline V gene encodes CDR1 LNHNV and CDR2 YYDKDF (reference sequence). This CDR3 has 18 residues. CDR3 in amino acids: CATSGRILTGTSKDTIYF. CDR3 nucleotide sequence: TGTGCCACCAGCGGAAGAATTTTGACAGGGACGAGTAAGGACACCATATATTTT.

The chain links TRBV5-5 to TRBJ1-5; tentative D call: TRBD1 (6 bases). Germline CDR1 and CDR2: SGHKS and YYEKEE (reference sequence). V was clipped by 1 base and J by 3 bases, with 14 bases between them. The CDR3 length is 16 residues. CDR3 DNA: TGTGCCAGCAGCTTGACAGGGCCCCTGCCCAATCAGCCCCAGCATTTT. This translates into CASSLTGPLPNQPQHF. Full variable domain (remainder filled in from reference TRBV5-5 and TRBJ1-5): DAGVTQSPTHLIKTRGQQVTLRCSPISGHKSVSWYQQVLGQGPQFIFQYYEKEERGRGNFPDRFSARQFPNYSSELNVNALLLGDSALYLCASSLTGPLPNQPQHFGDGTRLSIL.

The chain couples TRBV7-9 to TRBJ1-5, with D hard to call. The CDR3 length is 15 residues. Germline V lookup: CDR1 SEHNR, CDR2 FQNEAQ (reference sequence). Trimming cost V 3 bases and J 0 bases, with 9 bases left between them. CDR3 coding DNA: TGTGCCAGCAGCTTTAGGCGGCCTAGCAATCAGCCCCAGCATTTT. Amino acid sequence: CASSFRRPSNQPQHF.

V usage is TRBV7-9 and J usage is TRBJ2-5; 7 bases line up with TRBD1. This CDR3 has 14 amino acids. Germline CDR1 is SEHNR and CDR2 is FQNEAQ (reference sequence). V shed 4 bases, J shed 4 bases, and the junction held 6 bases outside the gene matches. The CDR3 region has the DNA TGTGCCAGCAGCTCTCGGACAGGTTCAGAGACCCAGTACTTC. Its protein product is CASSSRTGSETQYF.

The V and J genes are TRBV6-4 and TRBJ2-1; 12 nucleotides agree with TRBD2. Germline V lookup: CDR1 MRHNA, CDR2 SNTAGT. After removal of 0 bases from V and 9 bases from J, the junction contained 0 bases not matched to a gene. The CDR3 loop spans 14 amino acids. The CDR3 DNA sequence: TGTGCCAGCAGTGACTCACTAGCGGGGGGTGAGCAGTTCTTC. Its protein is CASSDSLAGGEQFF.

V and J are TRBV5-5 and TRBJ1-1, with 8 positions matching TRBD1. The length of the CDR3 is 14 residues. V lost 3 bases, J lost 4 bases, and 5 bases stayed unmatched. CDR1 and CDR2 (germline): SGHKS, YYEKEE (reference sequence). CDR3 residues: CASSWTGKFTEAFF. In DNA form, the CDR3 reads TGTGCCAGCAGCTGGACAGGGAAATTCACTGAAGCTTTCTTT.

V usage is TRBV2 and J usage is TRBJ2-1; D remains unclear. This CDR3 comprises 15 residues. Looked up from germline, CDR1 is SNHLY and CDR2 is FYNNEI. V lost 0 bases and J 6 bases, leaving 12 bases between the germline ends. The DNA of the CDR3 is TGTGCCAGCAGTGAAGCGAAGGACCCTGGCAATGAGCAGTTCTTC. It encodes CASSEAKDPGNEQFF.

This chain connects TRBV19 to TRBJ1-1; D may be TRBD1 (5 bases). From germline, CDR1 is LNHDA and CDR2 SQIVND (reference sequence). The V end lost 5 bases, the J end lost 0 bases, and 10 bases lay between the germline ends. The CDR3 has 14 amino acids. The CDR3 here is CASSYRTLNTEAFF. In DNA form, the CDR3 reads TGTGCCAGTAGTTACAGGACTTTGAACACTGAAGCTTTCTTT.

The chain uses TRBV7-7 and TRBJ2-3, with D uncertain. V was clipped by 4 bases and J by 0 bases, with 11 bases between them. In germline, CDR1 is SSHAT, CDR2 FNYEAQ (reference sequence). The length of the CDR3 is 15 residues. The CDR3 sequence: CASSSQPTSTDTQYF. DNA for the CDR3: TGTGCCAGCAGCTCTCAACCTACTAGCACAGATACGCAGTATTTT.

This rearrangement joins TRBV4-3 to TRBJ1-6; D perhaps matches TRBD1 (6 bases). Germline lookup yields CDR1 LGHNA and CDR2 YSLEER. V lost 0 bases to trimming and J lost 8 bases, with 11 bases between them. This CDR3 comprises 15 residues. The CDR3 nucleotides are TGCGCCAGCAGCCAAGAAAGGGCAGGGGATTCACCCCTCCACTTT. This encodes CASSQERAGDSPLHF.

The chain is built from TRBV10-2 and TRBJ2-7, with D maybe TRBD2 (5 bases). V dropped 3 bases and J dropped 0 bases, with 12 bases sitting between them. This CDR3 has 15 amino acids. CDR1 and CDR2 from the germline V gene are WSHSY and SAAADI. CDR3: CASSDREGFSYEQYF. As DNA, the CDR3 is TGCGCCAGCAGTGACCGGGAAGGTTTCTCCTACGAGCAGTACTTC.

The sample holds one count of this clone. The chain couples TRBV9 to TRBJ2-6; D perhaps matches TRBD2 (5 bases). The CDR3 contains 17 residues. Trimming took off 4 bases at V and 4 bases at J, with 18 bases between the two ends. Germline V lookup: CDR1 SGDLS, CDR2 YYNGEE. CDR3 sequence reads: CASSPLIRGWGANVLTF. CDR3 nucleotide sequence: TGTGCCAGCAGCCCCCTTATTCGGGGATGGGGGGCCAACGTCCTGACTTTC.

A single count supports this clone. V and J are TRBV4-1 and TRBJ2-7, with TRBD2 as a possible D gene (5 bases). The CDR3 spans 13 residues. Deletions cut 4 bases from V and 3 bases from J, with 10 bases between. Germline CDR1 is MGHRA and CDR2 is YSYEKL. The CDR3 loop reads CASSPREDYEQYF. The CDR3 DNA sequence: TGCGCCAGCAGCCCCCGGGAAGACTACGAGCAGTACTTC.

This clone was found once. J is TRBJ2-3 and V is TRBV7-2; possibly TRBD2 for D (6 bases). CDR1 is SGHTA and CDR2 is FQGNSA in the germline V gene. The V and J ends lost 5 bases and 3 bases respectively, with 15 bases between them. The CDR3 has 15 amino acids. The CDR3 region is CASSGVGGSTDTQYF. Here the CDR3 DNA reads TGTGCCAGCAGCGGGGTGGGAGGTTCGACAGATACGCAGTATTTT.

CDR3 in amino acids: CASSSRHHTSYNEQFF. The CDR3 DNA reads as TGTGCCAGCAGCTCGCGGCATCACACCTCCTACAATGAGCAGTTCTTC. The gene calls are TRBV7-6 and TRBJ2-1, with unresolved D. V lost 4 bases, J lost 0 bases, and 13 bases lay in between. The CDR3 sequence is 16 residues long. CDR1 and CDR2 from the germline V gene are SGHVS and FNYEAQ.

The J gene is TRBJ1-1, the V gene TRBV27; 7 nucleotides agree with TRBD1. V shed 5 bases, J shed 0 bases, and the junction held 6 bases outside the gene matches. This CDR3 contains 15 residues. Germline V gene lookup returns CDR1 MNHEY and CDR2 SMNVEV (reference sequence). CDR3 amino acids: CASSDRVFMNTEAFF. DNA for the CDR3: TGTGCCAGCAGTGACAGGGTCTTCATGAACACTGAAGCTTTCTTT.

This clone was counted only a few times. The chain recombines TRBV6-2 or TRBV6-3 with TRBJ1-5; 7 bases agree with TRBD1. There are 15 residues in the CDR3. The germline gives CDR1 MNHEY, CDR2 SVGEGT. Unmatched junction bases numbered 9, after V lost 5 bases and J lost 5 bases. The CDR3 DNA is TGTGCCAGCAGTACCGGACAGGAGGACCATCAGCCCCAGCATTTT. Translated, it gives CASSTGQEDHQPQHF.

This rearrangement joins TRBV3-1 (or the pseudogene TRBV3-2) to TRBJ2-2; D unclear. CDR3 length: 15 amino acids. The germline V and J ends were trimmed by 1 base and 2 bases, with 8 bases remaining between them. Germline V CDR1 and CDR2: LGHDT, YNNKEL (reference sequence). CDR3 bases: TGTGCCAGCAGCCAAGGTAACCGCAACACCGGGGAGCTGTTTTTT. This codes for CASSQGNRNTGELFF.

The gene calls are TRBV11-1 and TRBJ2-1, with D perhaps TRBD2 (6 bases). The CDR3 contains 15 residues. The germline gives CDR1 SGHAT, CDR2 FQDESV (reference sequence). Trimming pared 2 bases from V and 0 bases from J, leaving 8 bases between. The CDR3, as DNA: TGTGCCAGCAGCTTATTGGGGGGCTCCTACAATGAGCAGTTCTTC. Amino acid sequence: CASSLLGGSYNEQFF.

This chain links TRBV5-4 with TRBJ1-2; no clear D. The CDR3 has 16 residues. Trimming took 0 bases from V and 0 from J, leaving 12 bases between them. CDR1 and CDR2 from the germline V gene are SGHNT and YYREEE (reference sequence). In DNA, the CDR3 is TGTGCCAGCAGCTTGGAACCACCTGGAGCTAACTATGGCTACACCTTC. This sequence encodes CASSLEPPGANYGYTF.

This clone is medium-sized (0.01 to 0.1%) within its sample. In the same sample, other DNA sequences code for this CDR3. The chain has TRBV27 and TRBJ2-1; D is unclear. Deletions cut 2 bases from V and 0 bases from J, with 5 bases between. CDR1 and CDR2 from the germline V gene are MNHEY and SMNVEV (reference sequence). The CDR3 is 14 residues long. This CDR3 reads CASSLGGSYNEQFF. The CDR3 nucleotides are TGTGCCAGCAGTTTAGGCGGCTCCTACAATGAGCAGTTCTTC.